This T cell receptor (beta chain) came from a study of identical twins. Study outcomes and limitations: The presence of invariant MAIT and iNKT cells could partly confound analyses of zero-insertion sequences. Out-of-frame alpha sequences common to twins were enriched for low generation probability. Weaker excess twin sharing was observed in beta out-of-frame sequences.

The CDR3 consists of 12 residues. Germline V gene lookup returns CDR1 SQVTM and CDR2 ANQGSEA. Trimming shortened V by 3 bases and J by 0 bases, and 5 bases separated the two germline ends. This clonotype was seen repeatedly, ten times or more. The antigen is unknown. TCRdb called the 5' RACE reads again in MiXCR, with one record for every CDR3 protein. The sample lists 1,800,000 or so distinct CDR3 sequences, under 35% seen once, with approximately 0.25% in the top ten. The chain couples TRBV29-1 to TRBJ2-5; D ambiguous. Source material: cord blood. This sequence originates from a newborn girl in good health. The CDR3 reads CSVDGYQETQYF. The CDR3 DNA reads as TGCAGCGTTGACGGATACCAAGAGACCCAGTACTTC. Filled out from reference TRBV29-1 and TRBJ2-5, the complete variable domain reads SAVISQKPSRDICQRGTSLTIQCQVDSQVTMMFWYRQQPGQSLTLIATANQGSEATYESGFVIDKFPISRPNLTFSTLTVSNMSPEDSSIYLCSVDGYQETQYFGPGTRLLVL.